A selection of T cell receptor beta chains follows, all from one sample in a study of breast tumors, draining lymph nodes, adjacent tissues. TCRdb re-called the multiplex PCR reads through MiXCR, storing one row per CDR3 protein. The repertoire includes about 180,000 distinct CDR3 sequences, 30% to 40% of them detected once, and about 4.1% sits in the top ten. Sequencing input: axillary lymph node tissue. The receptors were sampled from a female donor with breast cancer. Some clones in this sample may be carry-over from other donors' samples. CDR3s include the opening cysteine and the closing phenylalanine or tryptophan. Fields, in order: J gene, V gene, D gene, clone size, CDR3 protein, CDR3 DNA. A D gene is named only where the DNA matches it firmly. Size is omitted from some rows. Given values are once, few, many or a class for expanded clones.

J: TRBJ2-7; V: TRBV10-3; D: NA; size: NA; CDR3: CAISESVGRVPYEQYF; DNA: TGTGCCATCAGTGAGTCGGTGGGCAGGGTACCGTACGAGCAGTACTTT
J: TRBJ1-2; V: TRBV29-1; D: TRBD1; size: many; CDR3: CSVGDRGRYTF; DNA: TGCAGCGTTGGGGACAGGGGTCGCTACACCTTC
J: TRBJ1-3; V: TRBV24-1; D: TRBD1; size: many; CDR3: CATSDLKRGQGKEIPGNPIYF; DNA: TGTGCCACCAGTGACCTCAAAAGGGGACAGGGCAAGGAGATCCCTGGAAACCCCATATATTTT
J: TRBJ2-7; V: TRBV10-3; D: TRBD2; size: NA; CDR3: CAISSGTSGYEQYF; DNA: TGTGCCATCAGCTCCGGGACTAGCGGTTACGAGCAGTACTTC
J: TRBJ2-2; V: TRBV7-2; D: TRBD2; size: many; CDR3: CASSRIAGVTGELFF; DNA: TGTGCCAGCAGCCGAATAGCGGGAGTCACCGGGGAGCTGTTTTTT
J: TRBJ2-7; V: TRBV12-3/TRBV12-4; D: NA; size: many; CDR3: CASSFGVSGTTKSRYF; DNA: TGTGCCAGCAGTTTCGGGGTCTCTGGGACAACCAAGAGTCGGTACTTC
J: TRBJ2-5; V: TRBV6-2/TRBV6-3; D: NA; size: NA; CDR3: CASSYSDGAETQYF; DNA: TGTGCCAGCAGTTACTCTGACGGGGCGGAGACCCAGTACTTC
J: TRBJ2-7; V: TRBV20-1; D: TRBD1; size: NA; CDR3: CSASLGTGVSEQYF; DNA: TGCAGTGCTAGTCTTGGGACAGGGGTTAGCGAGCAGTACTTC
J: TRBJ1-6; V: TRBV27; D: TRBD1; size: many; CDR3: CASSDRSMGDSPLHF; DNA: TGTGCCAGCTCGGACAGGTCCATGGGGGATTCACCCCTCCACTTT
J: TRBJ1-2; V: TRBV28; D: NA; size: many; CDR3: CASSSRVYGYTF; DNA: TGTGCCAGCAGTTCTCGGGTCTATGGCTACACCTTC
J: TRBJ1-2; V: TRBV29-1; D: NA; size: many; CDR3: CSDGYSNYGYTF; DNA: TGCAGCGACGGTTACTCTAACTATGGCTACACCTTC
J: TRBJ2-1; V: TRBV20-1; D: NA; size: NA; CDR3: CSARDPRGRNEQFF; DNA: TGCAGTGCTAGAGACCCGAGGGGACGCAATGAGCAGTTCTTC
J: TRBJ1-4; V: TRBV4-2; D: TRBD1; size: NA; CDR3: CASSPTGTGFNEKLFF; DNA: TGTGCCAGCAGCCCCACCGGGACAGGGTTCAATGAAAAACTGTTTTTT
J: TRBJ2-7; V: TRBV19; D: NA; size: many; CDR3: CASSPTGSSYEQYF; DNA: TGTGCCAGTAGCCCCACAGGATCCTCCTACGAGCAGTACTTC
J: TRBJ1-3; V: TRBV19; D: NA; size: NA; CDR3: CASSIETGYGYTIYF; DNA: TGTGCCAGTAGTATAGAAACAGGCTATGGCTACACCATATATTTT
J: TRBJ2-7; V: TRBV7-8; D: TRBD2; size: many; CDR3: CASSLGRGSDEQYF; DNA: TGTGCCAGCAGCTTGGGGAGGGGTTCGGACGAGCAGTACTTC
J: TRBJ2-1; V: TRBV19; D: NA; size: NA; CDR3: CVSSIGGRRGEQFF; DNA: TGTGTCAGTAGTATCGGGGGCCGACGGGGTGAGCAGTTCTTC
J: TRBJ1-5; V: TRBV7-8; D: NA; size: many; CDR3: CASSLDSGGANNQPQHF; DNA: TGTGCCAGCAGCTTAGATTCTGGGGGAGCGAACAATCAGCCCCAGCATTTT
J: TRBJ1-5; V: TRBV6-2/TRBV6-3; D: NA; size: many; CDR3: CASSYWEGHSNQPQHF; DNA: TGTGCCAGCAGTTACTGGGAGGGCCATAGCAATCAGCCCCAGCATTTT
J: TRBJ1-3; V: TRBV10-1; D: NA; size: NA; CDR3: CASMAPGYGYTIYF; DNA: TGCGCCAGCATGGCCCCCGGGTATGGCTACACCATATATTTT
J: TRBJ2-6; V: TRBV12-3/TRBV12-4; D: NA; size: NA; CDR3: CASSHGGRYGYTFGSGTGANVLTF; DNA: NA
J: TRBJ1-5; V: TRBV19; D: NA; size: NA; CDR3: CASRTGGPNQPQHF; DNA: TGTGCCAGTAGGACGGGGGGACCTAATCAGCCCCAGCATTTT
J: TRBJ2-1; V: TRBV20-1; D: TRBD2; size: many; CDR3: CSVRSGLASEEQFF; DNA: TGCAGTGTCAGATCGGGACTAGCTTCCGAAGAGCAGTTCTTC
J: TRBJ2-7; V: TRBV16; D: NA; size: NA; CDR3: CASSQFPPSRAWSYEQYF; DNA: TGTGCCAGCAGCCAATTTCCCCCGAGTCGGGCGTGGAGCTACGAGCAGTACTTC
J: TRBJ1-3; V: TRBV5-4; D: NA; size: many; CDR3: CASSLDAAVGTIYF; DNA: TGTGCCAGCAGCTTGGACGCGGCGGTCGGGACCATATATTTT
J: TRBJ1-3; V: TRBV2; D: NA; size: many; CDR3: CALGDSGNTIYF; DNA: TGTGCCCTGGGGGACTCTGGAAACACCATATATTTT
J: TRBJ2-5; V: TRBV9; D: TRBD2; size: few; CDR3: CASSSGGAETQYF; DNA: TGTGCCAGCAGTAGCGGGGGGGCAGAGACCCAGTACTTC
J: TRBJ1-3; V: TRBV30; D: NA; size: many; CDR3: CAWNYRSGNTIYF; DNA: TGTGCCTGGAATTACCGCTCTGGAAACACCATATATTTT
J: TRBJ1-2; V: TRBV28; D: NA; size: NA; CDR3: CASSLGGAWGYTF; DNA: TGTGCCAGCAGTTTAGGGGGGGCTTGGGGCTACACCTTC
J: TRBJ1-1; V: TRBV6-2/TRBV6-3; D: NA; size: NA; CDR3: CASSYSHNANTEAFF; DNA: TGTGCCAGCAGTTACTCGCACAACGCGAACACTGAAGCTTTCTTT
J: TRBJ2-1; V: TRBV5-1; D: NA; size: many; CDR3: CASSSGQSYNEQFF; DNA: TGCGCCAGCAGCTCTGGACAGTCCTACAATGAGCAGTTCTTC
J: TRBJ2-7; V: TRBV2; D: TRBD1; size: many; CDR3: CASSDQGADYEQYF; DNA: TGTGCCAGCAGTGACCAGGGGGCAGACTACGAGCAGTACTTC
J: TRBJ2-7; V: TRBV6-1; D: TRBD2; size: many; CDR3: CASRSKRGSSYEQYF; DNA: TGTGCCAGCAGATCCAAGCGGGGAAGCTCCTACGAGCAGTACTTC
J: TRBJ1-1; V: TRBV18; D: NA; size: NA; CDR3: CASGENMNTEAFF; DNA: TGTGCCAGCGGGGAGAACATGAACACTGAAGCTTTCTTT
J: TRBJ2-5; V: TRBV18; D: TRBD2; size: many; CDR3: CASSLKPSGSGETQYF; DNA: TGTGCCAGCTCACTCAAGCCTAGCGGGAGTGGAGAGACCCAGTACTTC
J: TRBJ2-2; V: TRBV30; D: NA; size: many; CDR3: CAWRGGLRGWELFF; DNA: TGTGCCTGGAGGGGGGGCCTGAGGGGGTGGGAGCTGTTTTTT
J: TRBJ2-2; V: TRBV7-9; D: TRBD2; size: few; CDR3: CASSLMGGTSGGAPGELFF; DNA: TGTGCCAGCAGCTTAATGGGGGGCACTAGCGGGGGGGCACCCGGGGAGCTGTTTTTT
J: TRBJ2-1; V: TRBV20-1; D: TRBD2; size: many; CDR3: CSADNAGTSGSGRFF; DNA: TGCAGTGCTGATAACGCCGGGACTAGCGGGAGTGGGCGGTTCTTC
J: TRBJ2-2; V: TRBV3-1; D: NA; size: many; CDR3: CASTLTKGFGTGELFF; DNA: TGTGCCAGCACCCTAACCAAGGGGTTTGGCACCGGGGAGCTGTTTTTT
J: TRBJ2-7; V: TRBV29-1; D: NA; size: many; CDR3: CSVEDRGYEQYF; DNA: TGCAGCGTTGAAGATCGCGGCTACGAGCAGTACTTC
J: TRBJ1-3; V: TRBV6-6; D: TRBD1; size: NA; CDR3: CASSHPDGQGGTIYF; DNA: TGTGCCAGCAGTCACCCGGACGGACAGGGTGGCACCATATATTTT
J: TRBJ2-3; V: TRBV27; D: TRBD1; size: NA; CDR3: CASSLLRGHARRDTQYF; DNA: TGTGCCAGCAGTCTCCTCAGGGGGCACGCGAGGCGGGATACGCAGTATTTT
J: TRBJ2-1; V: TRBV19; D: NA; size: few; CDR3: CASSLGWGKSYNEQFF; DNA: TGTGCCAGTAGTCTAGGTTGGGGGAAATCCTACAATGAGCAGTTCTTC
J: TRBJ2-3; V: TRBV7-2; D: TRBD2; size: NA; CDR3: CASSFSAGVADTQYF; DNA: TGTGCCAGCAGCTTCTCCGCGGGAGTGGCAGATACGCAGTATTTT
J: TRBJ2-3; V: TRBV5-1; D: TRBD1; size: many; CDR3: CASSNTRTGSDTQYF; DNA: TGCGCCAGCAGCAACACGCGGACAGGGTCAGATACGCAGTATTTT
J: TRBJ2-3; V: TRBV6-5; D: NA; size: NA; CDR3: CASSPPRVTDTQYF; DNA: TGTGCCAGCTCCCCCCCCCGGGTAACAGATACGCAGTATTTT
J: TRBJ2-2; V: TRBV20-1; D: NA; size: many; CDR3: CSARAPGGSGELFF; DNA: TGCAGTGCTAGAGCCCCCGGCGGCTCCGGGGAGCTGTTTTTT
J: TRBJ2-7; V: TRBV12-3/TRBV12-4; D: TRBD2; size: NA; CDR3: CASATRRGLAGINVYEQYF; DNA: TGTGCCAGCGCAACCCGCCGGGGACTAGCGGGAATCAACGTCTACGAGCAGTACTTC
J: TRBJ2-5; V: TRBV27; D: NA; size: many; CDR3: CASSLEGFRRAAQYF; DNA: TGTGCCAGCAGTTTAGAGGGGTTTCGGCGGGCGGCCCAGTACTTC
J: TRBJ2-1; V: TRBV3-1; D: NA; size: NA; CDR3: CASSQVRGYEQFF; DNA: TGTGCCAGCAGCCAAGTTAGAGGGTATGAGCAGTTCTTC
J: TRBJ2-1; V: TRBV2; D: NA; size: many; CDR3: CASSTERAGGVFF; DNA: TGTGCCAGCAGTACGGAAAGGGCAGGGGGGGTGTTCTTC
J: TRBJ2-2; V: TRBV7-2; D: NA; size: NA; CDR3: CASKPERRRRGNGQLFF; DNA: TGTGCCAGCAAGCCGGAGAGACGGAGACGGGGAAACGGGCAGCTGTTTTTT
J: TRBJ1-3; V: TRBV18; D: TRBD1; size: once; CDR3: CASSGGQVPLSTGNTMYF; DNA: TGTGCCAGCTCAGGGGGACAGGTGCCCTTATCGACTGGAAACACCATGTATTTT